This T cell receptor (beta chain) is from a study of cytomegalovirus exposure and HLA in healthy donors (TCRdb year 2017). General notes on the study: An earlier analysis of several hundred of the donors reported approximately 260 Gb of sequence data and approximately 120 million unique TCR beta sequences obtained from about 179 million T cells. An early release that covered about 600 HLA-typed donors contained about 290 gigabases of sequencing data and about 93 million unique TCR sequences. Among the roughly 380 genotyped donors, more than 70% belonged to the genetic ancestry cluster associated with self-reported Caucasian donors. The study aimed to test whether signatures of past pathogen exposure could be identified by cataloging public T cell receptors. The study profiled the T cell repertoires of hundreds of subjects by immunosequencing and related them to cytomegalovirus serostatus. In addition to the first cohort of 650 to 750 subjects, a separate validation cohort of under 150 different subjects was used. To predict cytomegalovirus infection status, the study brought together high-throughput TCR immunosequencing, statistical association of individual TCRs with disease status, and machine learning. A later analysis re-examined previously published TCR beta repertoires from just over 650 donors and added high-resolution HLA genotyping to investigate patterns of TCR occurrence. Rather than using new phenotypic data, the later analysis identified candidate immune exposures from TCR beta sequences and from how often those sequences occurred across donors. An earlier analysis of 587 of the donors applied high-throughput TCR beta sequencing to assess whether each TCR beta V gene segment acted as functional or pseudogenic. Donor age, sex, ethnicity and CMV serostatus were collected together with the repertoire data. Genome-wide SNP genotypes for about 60% of the roughly 670 donors were used in a later genetic analysis, which treated that subset as a discovery cohort. Every discovery cohort repertoire had been produced on one sequencing platform. Both class I and class II loci were covered by HLA typing, at four-digit resolution. The number of typed donors differed by locus: 629-630 for A, B, C, DRB1 and DQB1; about 520 for DQA1; 606 for DPA1; and about 470 for DPB1. Because of strong linkage in the cohort, roughly five DR-DQ haplotypes were treated as single units for association and clustering. On average, 235,054 unique TCR beta nucleotide sequences were sequenced per donor among roughly 430 genotyped donors of the cohort, with 15% to 20% of those sequences being non-productive. Here is what the overall study found, with its caveats: A further reported finding was that TCR beta sequences accurately predicted the HLA-A and HLA-B alleles for most subjects in the first cohort. Because HLA typing was unavailable for some donors at each locus, only the typed subset was used in association tests. In a later analysis, most CMV-associated TCR beta chains were found to appear HLA-restricted, with HLA associations seemingly driven largely by CMV exposure. The classifier was reported to diagnose cytomegalovirus status with high specificity and sensitivity in both the original cohort and the validation cohort. Most TCR sequences were observed very rarely across donors, whereas some public TCRs were present in many individuals. The authors suggested that the approach could potentially be generalized to other disease states and immunological phenotypes. A later genetic analysis associated a missense DCLRE1C variant with V-gene and J-gene trimming of TCR beta chains, and an independent cohort replicated the association. In the study, around 160 TCR beta chains were listed as associated with cytomegalovirus. Compared with equally common non-associated chains, HLA-associated TCR beta chains in a later analysis were more clonally expanded and had lower generation probabilities. According to a later genetic analysis, donors in an Asian-associated ancestry cluster had fewer N-insertions in productive TCRs than the approximately 670-donor mean. Roughly 17 rarely observed V segments, including chromosome 9 orphons, were excluded from the earlier analysis of several hundred of the donors because counts were too low. A cluster of highly shared sequence variants was judged likely to be a technical artifact of the sequencing pipeline. In an earlier analysis of around 600 of the donors, most TCR beta V segments were observed in productive rearrangements about 87% or about 30% of the time, broadly matching IMGT annotations. Correlated functional status among segregating V segments might be attributable to linkage disequilibrium, but an unknown experimental factor could not be ruled out. A few of the identified cytomegalovirus-associated TCR beta chains were confirmed in vitro to be specific for cytomegalovirus antigens. When HLA alleles, especially DR and DQ, strongly co-occurred, TCR associations were difficult to assign to individual alleles. Some IMGT-functional V segments, including TRBV6-2 and TRBV6-3, could not be told apart with the 87-base-pair reads, so those segments were excluded. In a later analysis, TCR association rates were found to vary across HLA loci, with the most associated TCRs seen for DRB1 alleles and the fewest for HLA-C alleles. Specific HLA alleles were associated with roughly 17,000 TCR beta sequences at a false discovery rate of 0.05 in a later analysis. In a later analysis, several top co-occurrence clusters were reported to appear linked to parvovirus B19, influenza, CMV and Epstein-Barr virus. This cohort had only TCR beta chains sequenced, and the lack of alpha or paired-chain data limited which features could be detected. Sequencing depth was assumed to be roughly uniform across donors in the presence/absence analyses, though that assumption may not hold. The only immune exposure information available for the cohort was CMV serostatus.

The cohort was made up of about 670 healthy bone marrow donors. Cohort members were all nominally healthy when sampled, although unrecorded immune exposures were likely present. The donor was CMV seropositive and was included in the group of 250 to 350 seropositive cohort members. A peripheral blood sample was collected from each donor, and TCR beta sequencing was performed on peripheral blood mononuclear cells. Genomic DNA was extracted from the blood cell samples with the Qiagen DNeasy Blood Extraction Kit. The trim is 5 bases for V and 3 bases for J, with a gap of 19 bases between the germline ends. The CDR1 and CDR2 encoded by the germline V gene (reference sequence) are SEHNR and FQNEAQ. Taken from cysteine to phenylalanine, the CDR3 has 17 residues. Left in the record is the CDR3 DNA by itself, 51 bases read in frame from the first base. On this clone: This receptor's antigen is unknown. The sample holds no much larger clone one base away, and base qualities are not on file.

The library relied on the immunoSEQ multiplex PCR assay. For the multiplex PCR, a mixture combining 60 forward primers for TCR Vbeta segments and 13 reverse primers for TCR Jbeta segments was used. A multiplex PCR assay on genomic DNA amplified the CDR3 region of rearranged TCR beta genes. The amplified TCR beta libraries were sequenced on the Illumina HiSeq System as 87-base-pair reads. The paper's data handling went like this. Across the 500 to 750 repertoires, a later analysis counted approximately 75 million unique TCR beta chains, approximately 10 million of which were shared by at least two donors. A nearest-neighbor algorithm error-corrected the raw reads and collapsed the reads into unique sequences, merging closely related sequences to remove PCR and sequencing errors. To assign V, D and J gene segments, CDR3 sequences were aligned to IMGT reference sequences. For a sequence to be retained, at least a six-nucleotide match to both a V gene segment and a J gene segment was required. A rearrangement counted as productive if the CDR3 had no stop codons and remained in frame with V and J, and every other rearrangement counted as non-productive. Following IMGT convention, CDR3 was defined as the stretch from the second conserved V-encoded cysteine to the conserved J-encoded phenylalanine. Sequences without an unambiguous match to a single V gene segment were excluded from the earlier analysis of 450 to 750 of the donors. In an earlier analysis of several hundred of the donors, V segments were called functional above 56.7% productive rearrangements and were called segregating when the between-donor standard deviation exceeded 5%. To diagnose cytomegalovirus status from the catalog of TCR beta chain sequences, a statistical classification framework was built. In a later analysis, TCR nucleotide sequences were compared against IMGT/GENE-DB human TR gene sequences so that V and J genes could be assigned. Using the TCRdist pipeline, a later analysis assigned CDR3 sequences along with most-parsimonious VDJ recombination scenarios. In a later analysis, every TCR beta chain was defined by the combination of its CDR3 amino acid sequence and its V-gene family, and reads without a unique V-gene family were dropped. As a way to deal with suspected cross-contamination and a sequencing artifact, a later analysis dropped hundreds of nucleotide sequences that were highly shared and had low generation probability. In a later analysis, a clonal expansion index for each public chain was calculated from normalized within-repertoire ranks of inferred template counts. In a later analysis, generation probabilities were computed using a VDJ recombination model fitted to out-of-frame rearrangements, and the results were checked against IGoR. In a later analysis, hypergeometric tests were used to score TCR-TCR, TCR-HLA and TCR-CMV co-occurrence, with a repertoire-size bias correction applied to TCR pairs. In a later analysis, false discovery rates were estimated by permuting HLA or CMV assignments 20 times. In a later analysis, co-occurring TCRs were grouped using DBSCAN, and TCRdist sequence similarity was added for clustering within HLA-allele-positive subsets. For co-occurrence clustering, repertoires with fewer than 30,000 or more than 120,000 public chains were excluded, along with several repertoires with anomalous nucleotide sharing. Sourced from immuneACCESS, this table was stored by TCRdb with only in-frame sequences that have V and J called. A share of the clones is absent; for the studies checked, an unresolved V gene accounts for under half, and the remainder has no known explanation. Clone size and the V and J calls come from that table; the DNA yielded D and trimming. Present in this sample are roughly 120,000 clones, 80% to 85% of which were seen just once. 2.5% to 3% of the sample goes to the ten largest clones.

The sequenced sample consisted of PBMCs. This TCR was recovered from a woman between 55 and 75 years old in good health and CMV-seropositive. Recombination joined TRBV7-9 with TRBJ1-4; TRBD1 is a possible D gene, resting on 6 matching bases. Here the CDR3 is given as CASSLRKGQLPNEKLFF. The nucleotides are TGTGCCAGCAGCCTACGAAAAGGACAGCTCCCTAATGAAAAACTGTTTTTT.